A single sample is the source of the 10 T cell receptor beta chains below, sequenced in a study of molecular identifiers for immune sequencing clone quantification. In TCRdb, the PCR reads were re-called with MiXCR into one record per CDR3 protein. This table has 40,000 to 45,000 distinct CDR3 sequences, about 19% appearing once. Sample: naive CD8+ T cells from blood, with Jurkat cell RNA spiked in. Regarding subset: FACS-sorted CD8+CD4-CCR7+CD45RA+ naive T cells. These receptor sequences come from a human donor in good health. Some libraries in this study had Jurkat cell RNA spiked in.

Notes on this clonotype: This may arise from a read error, as a much more abundant clone is one base away. This chain joins TRBV7-6 and TRBJ2-1, with 13 bases identical to TRBD2. The V and J ends lost 8 bases and 7 bases, in that order; junction bases with no gene match: 2. Germline CDR1 and CDR2: SGHVS and FNYEAQ. The length of the CDR3 is 13 residues. Here the CDR3 reads CASGTSGMNEQFF. The CDR3 bases are TGTGCCAGCGGGACTAGCGGGATGAATGAGCAGTTCTTC.

This clonotype was counted at least ten times. V is TRBV7-9 and J is TRBJ2-3; D remains unclear. Germline CDR1 is SEHNR and CDR2 is FQNEAQ (reference sequence). CDR3 length equals 14 residues. V was trimmed by 5 bases and J by 0 bases, leaving 9 bases between them. The CDR3 DNA sequence: TGTGCCAGCAGCATCCAGGTTAGCACAGATACGCAGTATTTT. It yields the protein CASSIQVSTDTQYF.

This clonotype has just a few counts. This may arise from a read error, as a much more abundant clone is one base away. J is TRBJ2-7 and V is TRBV30, with D uncertain. The length of the CDR3 is 12 residues. The germline V gene has CDR1 GTSNPN and CDR2 SVGIG (reference sequence). The V gene lost 1 base and the J gene lost 5 bases, with 9 bases spanning the gap. The CDR3 protein is CAWSGQSHEQYF. DNA of the CDR3: TGTGCCTGGAGTGGGCAGTCCCACGAGCAGTACTTC. The full variable domain, in which reference TRBV30 and TRBJ2-7 provide the parts outside the CDR3, is SQTIHQWPATLVQPVGSPLSLECTVEGTSNPNLYWYRQAAGRGLQLLFYSVGIGQISSEVPQNLSASRPQDRQFILSSKKLLLSDSGFYLCAWSGQSHEQYFGPGTRLTVT.

This clonotype was seen ten or more times. This rearrangement joins TRBV10-3 to TRBJ2-7, with 9 bases that match TRBD2. The CDR3 consists of 11 residues. Germline V CDR1 and CDR2: ENHRY, SYGVKD. The CDR3 coding sequence is TGTGCCACATTGGGACTCGGGACTAGCCTCGTC. Its translation is CATLGLGTSLV.

This clonotype was counted many times. DNA of the CDR3: TGTGCCAGTAGTTTCGGGGACAGATCGGCCAAAAACATTCAGTACTTC. This codes for CASSFGDRSAKNIQYF. The chain couples TRBV19 to TRBJ2-4; 7 bases are a match to TRBD1. The CDR3 spans 16 residues. The V and J ends lost 5 bases and 1 base, in that order; junction bases with no gene match: 8. The V gene's germline CDR1 is LNHDA and CDR2 SQIVND (reference sequence). Looking up the rest from reference TRBV19 and TRBJ2-4 gives the full variable domain: DGGITQSPKYLFRKEGQNVTLSCEQNLNHDAMYWYRQDPGQGLRLIYYSQIVNDFQKGDIAEGYSVSREKKESFPLTVTSAQKNPTAFYLCASSFGDRSAKNIQYFGAGTRLSVL.

The sample holds many counts of this clonotype. This chain connects TRBV28 to TRBJ1-1, with D unclear. The CDR3 extends over 12 amino acids. CDR1 and CDR2 from the germline V gene are MDHEN and SYDVKM. V lost 11 bases and J 0 bases, leaving 10 bases between the germline ends. CDR3 sequence: CAVIGMNTEAFF. The DNA of the CDR3 is TGTGCCGTCATCGGTATGAACACTGAAGCTTTCTTT. Combining the CDR3 with reference TRBV28 and TRBJ1-1 gives the whole variable domain DVKVTQSSRYLVKRTGEKVFLECVQDMDHENMFWYRQDPGLGLRLIYFSYDVKMKEKGDIPEGYSVSREKKERFSLILESASTNQTSMYLCAVIGMNTEAFFGQGTRLTVV.

There are many counts of this clonotype. This rearrangement joins TRBV12-5 to TRBJ2-5; D is ambiguous. The CDR3 is made up of 12 amino acids. The V end lost 5 bases, the J end lost 5 bases, and 9 bases lay between the germline ends. Germline loops: CDR1 LGHNT, CDR2 FRNRAP. CDR3 protein: CASGHLLETQYF. The CDR3 bases are TGTGCTAGTGGTCACCTGCTCGAGACCCAGTACTTC.

In its sample, this clonotype was seen many times. The gene calls are TRBV11-2 and TRBJ2-1; 7 positions match TRBD1. The J segment lost 4 bases and the V segment lost 6 bases, leaving 6 bases of the junction unmatched. The CDR3 covers 14 residues. Germline CDR1 is SGHAT and CDR2 is FQNNGV. The CDR3 region has the DNA TGTGCCAGCAGACAGGGGACGAAGTACAATGAGCAGTTCTTC. Its translation: CASRQGTKYNEQFF.

This clonotype was seen a few times. It may be a read error: a sequence one base away is much more abundant. The V call is TRBV11-1, the J call TRBJ2-2; D is uncertain. Trimming took off 0 bases at V and 9 bases at J, with 8 bases between the two ends. This CDR3 comprises 13 residues. Germline CDR1 reads SGHAT; CDR2 reads FQDESV (reference sequence). This CDR3 reads CASSLAIPRELFF. The CDR3, as DNA: TGTGCCAGCAGCTTAGCTATTCCCAGGGAGCTGTTTTTT. Together with reference TRBV11-1 and TRBJ2-2, the CDR3 gives the full variable domain: EAEVAQSPRYKITEKSQAVAFWCDPISGHATLYWYRQILGQGPELLVQFQDESVVDDSQLPKDRFSAERLKGVDSTLKIQPAELGDSAMYLCASSLAIPRELFFGEGSRLTVL.

This clonotype has at least ten counts. CDR3 loop: CASSYQRGASTDTQYF. In DNA, the CDR3 is TGTGCCAGCAGTTATCAGCGGGGGGCTAGCACAGATACGCAGTATTTT. V is TRBV28 and J is TRBJ2-3; TRBD2 matches 9 bases. Looked up from germline, CDR1 is MDHEN and CDR2 is SYDVKM. The CDR3 runs to 16 residues. V was clipped by 4 bases and J by 0 bases; unmatched bases: 5.